This TCR beta chain was identified during a study of blood T cell repertoires in COVID-19. The assay was immunoSEQ multiplex PCR, and TCRdb's table has in-frame clones only and misses some. The sample has around 170,000 clones; approximately 80% are singletons. Residents of about two dozen US areas, aged about 18 to 95 years, made up the participants. Looked up from germline, CDR1 is SGHTA and CDR2 is FQGNSA. The CDR3 runs 14 residues. V was pared by 1 base and J by 1 base, with 7 bases between. The sample consisted of PBMCs or T cells enriched from blood (not recorded which). V and J are TRBV7-2 and TRBJ1-2; D not certain. The clonotype originates from a man aged 45 to 65 who had recovered from COVID-19. The CDR3 sequence is CASSLGGFNYGYTF. The CDR3 DNA reads as TGTGCCAGCAGCTTAGGTGGCTTTAACTATGGCTACACCTTC.